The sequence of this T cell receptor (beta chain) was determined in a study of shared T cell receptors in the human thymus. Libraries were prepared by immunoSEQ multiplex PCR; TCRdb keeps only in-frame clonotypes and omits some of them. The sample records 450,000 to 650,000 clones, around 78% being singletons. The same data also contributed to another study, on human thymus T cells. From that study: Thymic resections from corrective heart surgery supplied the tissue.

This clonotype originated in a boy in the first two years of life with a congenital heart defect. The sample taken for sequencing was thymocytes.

The CDR3 spells CATSRNRGPQETQYF. The CDR3 DNA sequence: TGTGCCACCAGCAGGAACAGGGGCCCGCAAGAGACCCAGTACTTC. V usage is TRBV15 and J usage is TRBJ2-5, with 7 bases aligning to TRBD1. Germline CDR1 and CDR2: LNHNV and YYDKDF (reference sequence). The CDR3 runs to 15 residues. J was trimmed by 2 bases and V by 3 bases; bases with no gene match: 6.